The 8 T cell receptor beta chains below were found in one sample sequenced in a study of T cells expressing NK-cell markers. TCRdb reprocessed the 5' RACE reads, keeping one entry per CDR3 protein, no DNA. The repertoire table contains 250,000 to 300,000 distinct CDR3 sequences. Sequencing was carried out using blood T cells: a sorted CD56 or NKG2C T cell subset, CD4+ or CD8+ T cells, or bulk PBMC T cells (not recorded which). The receptors here all came from a man between 18 and 29 years old in good health.

The genes are TRBV11-2 and TRBJ2-1. CDR1 is SGHAT and CDR2 is FQNNGV in the germline V gene. The CDR3 has 17 residues. This CDR3 is CASSLYPPGVAYNEQFF.

The V call is TRBV18, the J call TRBJ2-7; TCRdb selects TRBD1, and the lack of DNA leaves this call unchecked. The CDR3 has 15 amino acids. Per germline, CDR1 KGHSH and CDR2 LQKENI. The CDR3 loop is CASTHGGTGNYEQYF.

The chain recombines TRBV18 with TRBJ2-1. This CDR3 spans 15 amino acids. Germline CDR1 reads KGHSH; CDR2 reads LQKENI. CDR3 loop: CASSPMGNSYNEQFF.

The chain carries TRBV5-1 and TRBJ2-1; TCRdb selects TRBD1, and the lack of DNA leaves this call unchecked. Germline V lookup: CDR1 SGHRS, CDR2 YFSETQ. This CDR3 has 16 residues. This CDR3 is CASSLVQGIAYNEQFF.

This sequence joins TRBV29-1 and TRBJ1-1; TCRdb gives TRBD1 as the D gene, but with no DNA this cannot be confirmed. CDR3 length: 13 amino acids. Germline CDR1 SQVTM, CDR2 ANQGSEA. CDR3 residues: CSVNRKTGSEAFF.

The chain joins TRBV27 to TRBJ2-7; TCRdb reports TRBD1, a call that lacks DNA to check it against. Looked up from germline, CDR1 is MNHEY and CDR2 is SMNVEV (reference sequence). The CDR3 covers 15 residues. The CDR3 region is CASSFQGPRLGEQYF.

This chain connects TRBV29-1 to TRBJ2-5; the TCRdb D gene call, TRBD1, has no DNA to confirm it. Germline-derived CDR1 and CDR2 are SQVTM and ANQGSEA. The CDR3 has 13 residues. CDR3 in amino acids: CSVRRGHQETQYF.

The chain recombines TRBV20-1 with TRBJ2-5; TCRdb picks TRBD2, but there is no DNA to check that call. The CDR3 length is 13 residues. Germline V lookup: CDR1 DFQATT, CDR2 SNEGSKA (reference sequence). CDR3: CSARGASQETQYF.